This T cell receptor beta chain originates from a study of blood T cells in healthy people across ages (dated by TCRdb to the mid-2010s). The study in broad terms: In model experiments, template switching captured about one uniquely barcoded TCR beta cDNA molecule for every two T cells. To track age-related changes in TCR beta repertoire diversity, the study relied on deep sequencing normalized with unique cDNA molecular identifiers. Four age groups were formed from the donors: young (average 16 years), middle-aged (more than 35), aged (about 62) and long-lived (approximately 78). Using the same blood draw, the study looked at two additional independent replicas of 1 million unique cDNA reads for two donors, one aged 18 to 30 and the other aged 80 or older. The paper's findings and limits, for the study overall: Observed TCR beta diversity correlated strongly with the percentage of naive T cells measured by flow cytometry. Estimates of total diversity from one million sequenced T cells were regarded as lower bounds and underestimates. Since profiling was done on bulk unsorted PBMCs, naive and antigen-experienced compartments could not be conclusively compared. Compared with the aged group, more naive CD4+ T cells, fewer expanded clones and increased TCR diversity were shown by the long-lived group, suggesting age selection. Because donor CMV infection status was unknown, age-related changes in expanded clonotypes were potentially confounded. As age increased, observed TCR beta diversity per million T cells dropped in a roughly linear way, and a significant reduction was already evident by age around 41.

Counted from cysteine to phenylalanine, this CDR3 has 12 amino acids. The retained sequence is limited to the CDR3, 36 bases, with the frame set at the first base. Unmatched junction bases come to 3, with V trimmed by 6 bases and J by 2 bases. Taken from the germline V gene, the CDR1 and CDR2 loops are SQVTM and ANQGSEA. In this sample, this clonotype turned up a few times. The antigen it binds to is not known. No much larger clone is present one base from it, and per-base qualities are unavailable. The library relied on 5' RACE. Sequencing was carried out with an Illumina HiSeq 2500. A second roughly 7 to 11 cycle PCR used a sample-barcoded 5' primer and a J-beta primer mix. A unique molecular identifier was introduced onto each TCR beta cDNA molecule by a template-switch 5' adaptor carrying 12 random nucleotides. At least 2.5 million CDR3-containing paired-end reads were obtained from each sample. First-strand cDNA was synthesized from all RNA with the Mint cDNA synthesis kit, primed by a TRBC-specific oligonucleotide. All cDNA was treated with uracil-DNA glycosylase and then went through a first 18-cycle PCR with the universal primers M1SS and BC2_uni_R. The paper's data handling went like this. Normalization of each sample was performed by random selection of 1 million high-quality reads, each carrying a distinct molecular identifier. Instead of being binned into consensus sequences, reads with shared molecular identifiers were discarded. MiTCR, set to a Q25 quality threshold and the strictest error-elimination algorithm, was used for CDR3 identification, clonotype clustering and error correction. A nonparametric unseen species model with Euler transformation was used to estimate a lower bound on total TCR beta diversity. The public reads were quality trimmed at Q25 with fastp and then assembled into clones with MiXCR by TCRdb, keeping productive beta chains. Entries are consolidated by CDR3 protein sequence, retaining the most common genes and DNA. For this entry, the V and J calls and clone size follow TCRdb and not the study's own pipeline. The sample has about 760,000 distinct CDR3 sequences on record, 20% to 30% of them singletons. The top ten hold 8% to 10% of the sample.

The 39 donors, aged roughly 6 to 100 years, were systemically healthy Caucasian individuals from Russia. Ten milliliters of peripheral blood were drawn from each donor into EDTA-treated Vacutainer tubes. PBMCs were isolated by Ficoll-Paque density-gradient centrifugation, with at least 6 million obtained per sample. Total RNA was extracted from PBMCs with Trizol reagent, with at least 5.5 micrograms obtained per sample. The percentages of naive CD45RAhigh/CD27high T cells were determined by flow cytometry on a PBMC aliquot from every donor. The same sample was also used in a study of T cells of mothers and their children. Taken from the second paper: Nine systemically healthy Caucasian individuals served as donors, namely three mothers together with their six children. cDNA synthesis consumed the entire amount of extracted RNA, loaded at around 1.5 ug RNA in each 15 ul reaction. In the second PCR, the M1S primer added sample barcodes and 2-4 random nucleotides. Over 9.5 million TCR beta CDR3 reads were obtained for each mother, and 2.7 million or so reads were obtained for each child. Thymic selection similarly shapes TCR recombination output in related and unrelated pairs, with minor effect from inherited differences. Normalized repertoire overlap was always slightly but never significantly higher in related than unrelated mother-child pairs. With a sensitivity of 90 to 100 clones per million clonotypes, no persistent microchimeric T cell clones were detected. To look for features that set related mother-child pairs apart from unrelated individuals, the researchers ran deep NGS to compare the TCR beta repertoires of mothers and children. On average, the children were roughly 12 +/- 4 years old, while the mothers were about 37 +/- 4 years old. After adapter ligation with NEBNext reagents, the libraries were sequenced on Illumina HiSeq 2000 with 100+100 nt paired-end reads. To prevent cross-contamination, the mother and child libraries were prepared a month apart and were sequenced in separate runs. For each donor, somewhere between about 450,000 and 2,000,000 distinct TCR beta clonotypes were identified. Naive TCR beta clonotypes were estimated from low-frequency clonotypes matched to each donor's FACS-determined naive share, without sorting.

This sequence uses TRBV29-1 and TRBJ1-2, with 7 bases aligning to TRBD1. The clonotype originates from a boy between 10 and 17 years old in good health. Sample: blood. The CDR3 amino acid sequence is: CSVPGQNYGYTF. Here is the DNA: TGCAGCGTACCGGGACAGAACTATGGCTACACCTTC.